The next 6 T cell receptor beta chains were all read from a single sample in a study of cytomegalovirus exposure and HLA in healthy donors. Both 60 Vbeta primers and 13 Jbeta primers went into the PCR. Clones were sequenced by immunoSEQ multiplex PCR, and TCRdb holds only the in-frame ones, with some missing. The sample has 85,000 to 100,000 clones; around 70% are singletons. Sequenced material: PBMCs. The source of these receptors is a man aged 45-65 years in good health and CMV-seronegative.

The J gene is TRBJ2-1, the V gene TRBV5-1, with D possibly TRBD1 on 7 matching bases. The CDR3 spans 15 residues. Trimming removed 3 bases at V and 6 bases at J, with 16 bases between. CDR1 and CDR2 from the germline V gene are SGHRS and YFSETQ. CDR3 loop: CASSSSGQEGNEQFF. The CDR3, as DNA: TGCGCCAGCAGCTCCAGCGGACAGGAGGGCAATGAGCAGTTCTTC.

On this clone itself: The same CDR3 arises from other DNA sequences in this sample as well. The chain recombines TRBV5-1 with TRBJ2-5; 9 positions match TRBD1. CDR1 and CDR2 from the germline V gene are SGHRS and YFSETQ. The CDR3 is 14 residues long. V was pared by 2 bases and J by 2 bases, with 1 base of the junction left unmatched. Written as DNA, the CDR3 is TGCGCCAGCAGCTTTGGGACAGGGCAAGAGACCCAGTACTTC. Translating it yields CASSFGTGQETQYF.

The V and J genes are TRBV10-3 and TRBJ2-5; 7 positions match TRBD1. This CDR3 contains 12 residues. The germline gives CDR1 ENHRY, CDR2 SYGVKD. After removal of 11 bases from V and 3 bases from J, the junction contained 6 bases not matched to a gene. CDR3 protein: CAANTGEETQYF. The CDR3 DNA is TGTGCCGCCAATACAGGGGAAGAGACCCAGTACTTC.

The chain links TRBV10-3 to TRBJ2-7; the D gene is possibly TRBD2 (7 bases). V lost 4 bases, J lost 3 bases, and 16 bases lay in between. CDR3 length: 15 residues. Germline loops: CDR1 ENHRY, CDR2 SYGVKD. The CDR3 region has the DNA TGTGCCATCAGTGCTCCAGGCGGGGGCAACTACGAGCAGTACGTC. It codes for CAISAPGGGNYEQYV.

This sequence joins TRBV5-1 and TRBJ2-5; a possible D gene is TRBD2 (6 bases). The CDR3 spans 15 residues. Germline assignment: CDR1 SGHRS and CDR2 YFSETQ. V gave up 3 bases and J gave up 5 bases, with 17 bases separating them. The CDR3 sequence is CASSWSAAGKETQYF. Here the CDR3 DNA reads TGCGCCAGCAGCTGGTCTGCGGCGGGGAAGGAGACCCAGTACTTC.

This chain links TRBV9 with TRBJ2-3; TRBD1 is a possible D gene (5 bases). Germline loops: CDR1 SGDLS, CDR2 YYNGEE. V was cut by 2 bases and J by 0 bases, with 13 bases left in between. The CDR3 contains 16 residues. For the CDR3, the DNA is TGTGCCAGCAGCGTTCAGGGCAGAACAAGCACAGATACGCAGTATTTT. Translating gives CASSVQGRTSTDTQYF. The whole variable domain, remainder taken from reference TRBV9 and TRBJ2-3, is DSGVTQTPKHLITATGQRVTLRCSPRSGDLSVYWYQQSLDQGLQFLIQYYNGEERAKGNILERFSAQQFPDLHSELNLSSLELGDSALYFCASSVQGRTSTDTQYFGPGTRLTVL.